Presented here are 26 T cell receptor beta chains from one specimen sequenced in a study of T cells after yellow fever vaccination. TCRdb analysed the 5' RACE reads with MiXCR anew, one entry per CDR3 protein. The repertoire holds approximately 300,000 distinct CDR3 sequences, with about 10% as singletons. The sample here was CD4+ T cells sorted from PBMCs, taken 45 days after the yellow fever booster vaccination. The receptor source for this set is a young man who received the YFV17D yellow fever vaccine.

The J gene is TRBJ2-1, the V gene TRBV12-3 or TRBV12-4; TRBD2 agrees at 13 bases. The CDR3 runs 16 residues. V shed 5 bases and J 9 bases; nucleotides not matched to a gene: 10. CDR3 protein: CASSRGSLAGGIEQFF. DNA of the CDR3: TGTGCCAGCAGTCGTGGGTCACTAGCGGGGGGGATTGAGCAGTTCTTC.

This chain uses TRBV20-1 with TRBJ2-2; D not resolved. Per germline, CDR1 DFQATT and CDR2 SNEGSKA (reference sequence). V gave up 3 bases and J gave up 3 bases, with 8 bases separating them. The length of the CDR3 is 13 residues. The DNA of the CDR3 is TGCAGTGCTAGTCCCTTAGACACCGGGGAGCTGTTTTTT. It specifies CSASPLDTGELFF.

This clonotype has only a few counts. For the CDR3, the DNA is TGTGCCAGCTCAAAGACAGCCGAGAACAATCAGCCCCAGCATTTT. Encoded protein: CASSKTAENNQPQHF. The rearrangement uses TRBV18 and TRBJ1-5, with D possibly TRBD1 on 5 matching bases. The CDR3 runs to 15 residues. Germline assignment: CDR1 KGHSH and CDR2 LQKENI. Trimming stripped 5 bases from V and 3 bases from J, with 14 bases between. The whole variable domain, remainder taken from reference TRBV18 and TRBJ1-5, is NAGVMQNPRHLVRRRGQEARLRCSPMKGHSHVYWYRQLPEEGLKFMVYLQKENIIDESGMPKERFSAEFPKEGPSILRIQQVVRGDSAAYFCASSKTAENNQPQHFGDGTRLSIL.

This clonotype was counted only a few times. The chain joins TRBV9 to TRBJ2-5; D is ambiguous. Trimming left V 0 bases short and J 5 bases short, with 8 bases between. Germline CDR1 SGDLS, CDR2 YYNGEE. The CDR3 covers 13 residues. The CDR3 coding sequence is TGTGCCAGCAGCGTAGCAGTTGCGGAGACCCAGTACTTC. The encoded protein is CASSVAVAETQYF.

There are a few counts of this clonotype. The genes are TRBV4-2 and TRBJ2-3; 9 bases align to TRBD2. Trimming took 1 base from V and 1 from J; bases not matched to a gene: 18. CDR1 is LGHNA, CDR2 YNFKEQ, per germline. The CDR3 is made up of 21 amino acids. This CDR3 reads CASSQGWKLGASGARTDTQYF. The CDR3 DNA follows: TGTGCCAGCAGCCAAGGGTGGAAGTTGGGAGCTAGCGGGGCCCGCACAGATACGCAGTATTTT.

The chain employs TRBV28 and TRBJ2-3; no definite D call. Trimming left V 7 bases short and J 5 bases short, with 4 bases between. In germline, CDR1 is MDHEN, CDR2 SYDVKM. The CDR3 is made up of 10 amino acids. The CDR3 DNA reads as TGTGCCAGCACAAAAGATACGCAGTATTTT. It codes for CASTKDTQYF.

The chain recombines TRBV3-1 with TRBJ2-5, with TRBD1 identical over 7 bases. The V gene end was trimmed by 4 bases and the J gene end by 5 bases; junction bases not matched to a gene: 10. The CDR3 is made up of 15 amino acids. The germline V gene has CDR1 LGHDT and CDR2 YNNKEL (reference sequence). The CDR3 protein is CASSLPGTEAETQYF. The CDR3 DNA follows: TGTGCCAGCAGCCTCCCCGGGACAGAGGCGGAGACCCAGTACTTC.

The J gene is TRBJ2-3, the V gene TRBV7-6; D uncertain. In germline, CDR1 is SGHVS, CDR2 FNYEAQ. V lost 2 bases, J lost 0 bases, and 12 bases lay in between. The length of the CDR3 is 16 residues. The CDR3 region has the DNA TGTGCCAGCAGCTTAATGGGCCCCACTAGCACAGATACGCAGTATTTT. Translated, it gives CASSLMGPTSTDTQYF.

There are a few counts of this clonotype. The CDR3 region is CASRPDPAYTEAFF. The CDR3 DNA sequence: TGTGCCAGCAGGCCAGACCCGGCCTACACTGAAGCTTTCTTT. V and J are TRBV27 and TRBJ1-1; D gene unclear. Looked up from germline, CDR1 is MNHEY and CDR2 is SMNVEV (reference sequence). CDR3 length: 14 amino acids. V was clipped by 6 bases and J by 3 bases, with 14 bases between them.

This clonotype was seen ten or more times. The chain couples TRBV7-2 to TRBJ2-2; 14 bases agree with TRBD2. The CDR3 extends over 16 amino acids. Trimming cost V 1 base and J 9 bases; bases outside gene matches: 4. Germline lookup yields CDR1 SGHTA and CDR2 FQGNSA. The CDR3: CASSLDGTSGGRELFF. CDR3 sequence (DNA): TGTGCCAGCAGCTTAGATGGGACTAGCGGGGGAAGGGAGCTGTTTTTT.

This clonotype has ten or more counts. The rearrangement uses TRBV20-1 and TRBJ2-2; D is undetermined. CDR3 length equals 13 residues. V was trimmed by 6 bases and J by 0 bases, leaving 8 bases between them. Germline CDR1 is DFQATT and CDR2 is SNEGSKA (reference sequence). CDR3 sequence: CSALASNTGELFF. CDR3 bases: TGCAGTGCCTTGGCCTCGAACACCGGGGAGCTGTTTTTT.

The chain recombines TRBV20-1 with TRBJ2-5, with TRBD2 identical over 9 bases. There are 15 residues in the CDR3. J was trimmed by 2 bases and V by 0 bases; bases with no gene match: 4. Germline values: CDR1 DFQATT, CDR2 SNEGSKA (reference sequence). In nucleotides, the CDR3 is TGCAGTGCTAGAGATGCAAGCGGGAGGCAAGAGACCCAGTACTTC. This gives the protein CSARDASGRQETQYF.

There are a few counts of this clonotype. V is TRBV7-3 and J is TRBJ2-7; D is uncertain. The length of the CDR3 is 15 residues. Germline values: CDR1 SGHTA, CDR2 FQGTGA. Trimming took off 2 bases at V and 3 bases at J, with 14 bases between the two ends. The CDR3 coding sequence is TGTGCCAGCAGCTTACTCCCGCAGACCAACTACGAGCAGTACTTC. Its protein is CASSLLPQTNYEQYF.

This clonotype was detected a few times. This rearrangement joins TRBV5-1 to TRBJ2-5; 11 nucleotides line up with TRBD2. J was trimmed by 0 bases and V by 4 bases; bases with no gene match: 5. Germline-derived CDR1 and CDR2 are SGHRS and YFSETQ. CDR3 size: 16 residues. CDR3 region: CASSQGLAAYQETQYF. The CDR3 DNA follows: TGCGCCAGCAGCCAGGGACTAGCGGCCTACCAAGAGACCCAGTACTTC.

This clonotype was observed a handful of times. The chain recombines TRBV5-1 with TRBJ2-5; D might be TRBD1 or TRBD2, each matching 5 bases. Deletions cut 3 bases from V and 1 base from J, with 16 bases between. The CDR3 loop spans 16 amino acids. CDR1 and CDR2 from the germline V gene are SGHRS and YFSETQ. The CDR3 DNA is TGCGCCAGCAGCTATGGGACGGCGGAATCCCAAGAGACCCAGTACTTC. Its translation is CASSYGTAESQETQYF.

This clonotype has a handful of counts. The chain joins TRBV5-1 to TRBJ1-1; D remains ambiguous. CDR1 is SGHRS, CDR2 YFSETQ, per germline. The CDR3 consists of 12 residues. V was trimmed by 4 bases and J by 7 bases, leaving 11 bases between them. CDR3: CASSPPGSEAFF. CDR3 nucleotides: TGCGCCAGCAGCCCCCCCGGCAGTGAAGCTTTCTTT.

V and J are TRBV11-2 and TRBJ1-1; 10 nucleotides align to TRBD1. Germline V gene data show CDR1 as SGHAT and CDR2 as FQNNGV. The ends lost 3 bases at V and 8 bases at J; junction bases unmatched: 6. CDR3 length: 14 residues. CDR3 residues: CASSFSRGQGEAFF. In DNA, the CDR3 is TGTGCCAGCAGCTTTAGTAGGGGACAGGGGGAAGCTTTCTTT.

This sequence joins TRBV7-2 and TRBJ2-3; weak D call: TRBD2 (7 bases). Germline CDR1 is SGHTA and CDR2 is FQGNSA. This CDR3 is built from 15 residues. V lost 1 base and J 3 bases, leaving 11 bases between the germline ends. The CDR3 coding sequence is TGTGCCAGCAGCTTAGATCGGGGGGCAACAGATACGCAGTATTTT. Protein: CASSLDRGATDTQYF.

This clonotype was seen more than once but under ten times. The rearrangement links TRBV12-3 or TRBV12-4 to TRBJ2-1; TRBD1 agrees at 7 bases. There are 13 residues in the CDR3. Trimming removed 6 bases from V and 4 bases from J; junction bases left unmatched: 3. The CDR3 here is CASRSGQYNEQFF. The CDR3 DNA reads as TGTGCCAGCAGGTCGGGACAGTACAATGAGCAGTTCTTC.

This chain uses TRBV12-3 or TRBV12-4 with TRBJ2-7; 7 bases are shared with TRBD1. The CDR3 is made up of 13 amino acids. V shed 4 bases and J 6 bases; nucleotides not matched to a gene: 6. This CDR3 is CASSWAGGGEQYF. In DNA form, the CDR3 reads TGTGCCAGCAGTTGGGCAGGGGGTGGCGAGCAGTACTTC.

The V call is TRBV12-3 or TRBV12-4, the J call TRBJ1-5; TRBD1 is a possible D gene (6 bases). This CDR3 comprises 17 residues. The V end was cut by 5 bases, the J end by 1 base, with 18 bases between. CDR3 DNA sequence: TGTGCCAGCAGTCTGAGAGAACAGGGCAGGAGCAATCAGCCCCAGCATTTT. Translation gives CASSLREQGRSNQPQHF.

The chain joins TRBV19 to TRBJ2-2; D remains unclear. The length of the CDR3 is 15 residues. Per germline, CDR1 LNHDA and CDR2 SQIVND (reference sequence). With 3 bases removed from V and 5 bases from J, the gap between germline ends came to 13 bases. The CDR3 DNA is TGTGCCAGTAGTATGAACAGCCTTTATACCGGGGAGCTGTTTTTT. Amino acid sequence: CASSMNSLYTGELFF.

This clonotype occurred many times. The V gene is TRBV7-9, the J gene TRBJ1-1; possibly TRBD1 for D (6 bases). Germline V gene data show CDR1 as SEHNR and CDR2 as FQNEAQ (reference sequence). The CDR3 contains 15 residues. V shed 4 bases and J shed 6 bases, with 18 bases lying between them. The CDR3 coding sequence is TGTGCCAGCAGCTCCCAGGGGAGTGTAGTAGCTGAAGCTTTCTTT. Protein sequence: CASSSQGSVVAEAFF. The whole variable domain, remainder taken from reference TRBV7-9 and TRBJ1-1, is DTGVSQNPRHKITKRGQNVTFRCDPISEHNRLYWYRQTLGQGPEFLTYFQNEAQLEKSRLLSDRFSAERPKGSFSTLEIQRTEQGDSAMYLCASSSQGSVVAEAFFGQGTRLTVV.

This clonotype has a handful of counts. This chain uses TRBV19 with TRBJ2-1; D not certain. The germline CDR1 and CDR2 sequences are LNHDA and SQIVND (reference sequence). The CDR3 loop spans 12 amino acids. V lost 3 bases to trimming and J lost 9 bases, with 9 bases between them. CDR3 coding DNA: TGTGCCAGTAGTATTTATTTCGCTGAGCAGTTCTTC. This translates into CASSIYFAEQFF. The variable domain in full, with the rest retrieved from reference TRBV19 and TRBJ2-1, is DGGITQSPKYLFRKEGQNVTLSCEQNLNHDAMYWYRQDPGQGLRLIYYSQIVNDFQKGDIAEGYSVSREKKESFPLTVTSAQKNPTAFYLCASSIYFAEQFFGPGTRLTVL.

This clonotype appeared many times. Here the CDR3 reads CASSQSYQRASDTEAFF. CDR3 DNA: TGTGCCAGCAGCCAGAGCTACCAAAGGGCTTCGGACACTGAAGCTTTCTTT. The V and J genes are TRBV5-4 and TRBJ1-1; no reliable D call. CDR1 SGHNT and CDR2 YYREEE come from the germline V gene (reference sequence). V dropped 4 bases and J dropped 3 bases, with 22 bases sitting between them. This CDR3 is built from 17 residues.

In its sample, this clonotype was seen a few times. The J gene is TRBJ2-7, the V gene TRBV21-1; the table gives TRBD1 as D, unverified against the DNA. TRBV21-1 is an annotated pseudogene. This CDR3 contains 14 residues. DNA for the CDR3: TGTGCCAGCAGCTCAGGGAGAAGGTGCTACGAGCAGTACGTC. Translation: CASSSGRRCYEQYV.